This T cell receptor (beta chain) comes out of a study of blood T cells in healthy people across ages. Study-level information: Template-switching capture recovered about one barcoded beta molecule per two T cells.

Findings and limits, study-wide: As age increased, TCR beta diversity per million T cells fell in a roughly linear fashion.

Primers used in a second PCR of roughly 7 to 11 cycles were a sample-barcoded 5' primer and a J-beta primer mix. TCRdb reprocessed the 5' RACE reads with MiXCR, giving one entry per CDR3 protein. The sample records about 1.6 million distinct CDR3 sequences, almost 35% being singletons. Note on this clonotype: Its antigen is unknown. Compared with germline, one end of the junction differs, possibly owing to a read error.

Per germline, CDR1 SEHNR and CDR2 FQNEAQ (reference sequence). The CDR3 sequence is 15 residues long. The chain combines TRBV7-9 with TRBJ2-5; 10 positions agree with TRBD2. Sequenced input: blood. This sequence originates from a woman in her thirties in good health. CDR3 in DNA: TGTGCCAGCAGCCGAGCGGGGGGGCCCCAGGAGATCCAGTACTTC. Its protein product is CASSRAGGPQEIQYF.